This T cell receptor (beta chain) derives from a study of T cell responses to AZD1222 COVID-19 vaccine. Only in-frame clones appear in the TCRdb table, and some are missing; sequencing was by immunoSEQ multiplex PCR. The sample holds 95,000 to 150,000 clones, around 90% seen once. Concerning this clone itself: Its antigen is unidentified.

J gave up 4 bases and V 0 bases, and 2 bases lay outside the gene matches. From germline, CDR1 is MNHEY and CDR2 SVGAGI. The CDR3 sequence is 14 residues long. The study, taken as a whole, reports: Donor demographics were predominantly white British with a female majority; clonal diversity may be underestimated. Baseline seropositives among AZD1222 recipients totaled only five to seven. Dominant at 160-218 and 743-854, vaccine-associated CD4 TCRs also spanned spike. It was only after the peak T cell response that any repertoires were sampled.

This specimen was peripheral blood, taken on day 0 of AZD1222 vaccination. The sequence was collected from an adult in good health. This chain connects TRBV6-5 to TRBJ1-2; 7 bases match TRBD1. The CDR3 loop is CASSYSRGLYGYTF. The CDR3 DNA reads TGTGCCAGCAGTTACTCAAGGGGGCTCTATGGCTACACCTTC.